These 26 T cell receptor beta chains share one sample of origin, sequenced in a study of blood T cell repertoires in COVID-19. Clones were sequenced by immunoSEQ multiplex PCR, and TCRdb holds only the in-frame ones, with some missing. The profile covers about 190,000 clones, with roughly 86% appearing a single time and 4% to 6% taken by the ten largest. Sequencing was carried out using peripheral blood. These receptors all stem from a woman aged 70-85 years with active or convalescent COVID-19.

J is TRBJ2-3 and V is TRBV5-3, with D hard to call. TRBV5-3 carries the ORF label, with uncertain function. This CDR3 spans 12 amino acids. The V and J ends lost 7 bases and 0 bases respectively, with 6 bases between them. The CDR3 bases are TGTGCCAGACAGGCTAGCACAGATACGCAGTATTTT. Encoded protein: CARQASTDTQYF.

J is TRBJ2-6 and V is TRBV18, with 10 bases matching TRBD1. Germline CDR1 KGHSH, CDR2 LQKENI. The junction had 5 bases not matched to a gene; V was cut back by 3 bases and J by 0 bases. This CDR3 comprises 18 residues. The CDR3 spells CASSPSGQGFSGANVLTF. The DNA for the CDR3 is TGTGCCAGCTCACCCTCGGGACAGGGGTTCTCTGGGGCCAACGTCCTGACTTTC.

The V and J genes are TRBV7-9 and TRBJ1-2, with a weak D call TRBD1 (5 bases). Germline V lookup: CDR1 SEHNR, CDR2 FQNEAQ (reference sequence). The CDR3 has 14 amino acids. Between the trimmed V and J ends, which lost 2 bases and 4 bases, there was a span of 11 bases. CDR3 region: CASSLRGGSYGYTF. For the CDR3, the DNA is TGTGCCAGCAGCTTACGGGGGGGGAGCTATGGCTACACCTTC.

The CDR3 bases are TGTGCCAGCAGCTTCGGCAGGGGGGAGTACGAGCAGTACTTC. Translation: CASSFGRGEYEQYF. The V gene is TRBV7-8, the J gene TRBJ2-7; tentatively, D is TRBD1 (7 bases). Germline V lookup: CDR1 SGHVS, CDR2 FQNEAQ. With 3 bases removed from V and 4 bases from J, the gap between germline ends came to 13 bases. The CDR3 runs to 14 residues.

The CDR3, as DNA: TGCGCCAGCAGTTTGACCACCGGGACAGGGATTGGGGAGCAGTACTTC. Translation: CASSLTTGTGIGEQYF. The chain couples TRBV5-1 to TRBJ2-7, with 9 bases matching TRBD1. With V trimmed by 5 bases and J by 7 bases, 16 bases remained unmatched. The CDR3 consists of 16 residues. Germline CDR1 is SGHRS and CDR2 is YFSETQ.

This chain's CDR3 is CASSASIAGVEEQYF. The DNA for the CDR3 is TGTGCCAGCAGCGCTTCGATAGCGGGAGTGGAAGAGCAGTACTTC. This chain links TRBV9 with TRBJ2-7; 9 positions agree with TRBD2. The J segment lost 7 bases and the V segment lost 3 bases, leaving 11 bases of the junction unmatched. Germline CDR1 SGDLS, CDR2 YYNGEE. This CDR3 spans 15 amino acids. Looking up the rest from reference TRBV9 and TRBJ2-7 gives the full variable domain: DSGVTQTPKHLITATGQRVTLRCSPRSGDLSVYWYQQSLDQGLQFLIQYYNGEERAKGNILERFSAQQFPDLHSELNLSSLELGDSALYFCASSASIAGVEEQYFGPGTRLTVT.

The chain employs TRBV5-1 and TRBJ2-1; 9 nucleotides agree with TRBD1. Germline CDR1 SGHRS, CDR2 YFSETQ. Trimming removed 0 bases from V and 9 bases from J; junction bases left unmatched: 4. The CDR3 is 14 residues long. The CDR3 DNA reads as TGCGCCAGCAGCTTGGACAGGGGGCTTTTTGAGCAGTTCTTC. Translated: CASSLDRGLFEQFF.

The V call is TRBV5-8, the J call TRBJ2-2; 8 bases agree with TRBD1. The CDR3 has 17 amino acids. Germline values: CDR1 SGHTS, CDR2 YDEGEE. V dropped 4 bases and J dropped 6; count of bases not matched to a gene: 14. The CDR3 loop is CASSGGFAGGDPGELFF. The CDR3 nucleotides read TGTGCCAGCAGCGGAGGGTTTGCAGGGGGCGACCCCGGGGAGCTGTTTTTT.

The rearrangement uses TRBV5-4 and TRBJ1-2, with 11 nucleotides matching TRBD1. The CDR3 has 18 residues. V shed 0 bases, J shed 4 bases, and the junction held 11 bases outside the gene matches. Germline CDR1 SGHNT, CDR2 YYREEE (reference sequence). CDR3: CASSLGKWTGGLPYGYTF. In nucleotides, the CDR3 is TGTGCCAGCAGCTTGGGGAAGTGGACAGGGGGCCTCCCCTATGGCTACACCTTC. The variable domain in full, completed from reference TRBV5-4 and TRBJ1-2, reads ETGVTQSPTHLIKTRGQQVTLRCSSQSGHNTVSWYQQALGQGPQFIFQYYREEENGRGNFPPRFSGLQFPNYSSELNVNALELDDSALYLCASSLGKWTGGLPYGYTFGSGTRLTVV.

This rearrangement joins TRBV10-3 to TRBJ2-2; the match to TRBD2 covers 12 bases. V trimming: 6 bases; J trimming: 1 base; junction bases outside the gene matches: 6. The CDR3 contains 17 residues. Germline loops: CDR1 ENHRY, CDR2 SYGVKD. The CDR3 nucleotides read TGTGCCATCAGCGCGACTAGCGGGGGAGTGAACACCGGGGAGCTGTTTTTT. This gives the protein CAISATSGGVNTGELFF.

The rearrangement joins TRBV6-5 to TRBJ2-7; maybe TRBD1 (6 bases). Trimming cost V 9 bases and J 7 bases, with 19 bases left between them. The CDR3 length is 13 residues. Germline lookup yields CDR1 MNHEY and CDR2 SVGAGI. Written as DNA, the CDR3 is TGTGCCAGTGGGGGCCTACTAGAAAATGAGCAGTACTTC. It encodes CASGGLLENEQYF.

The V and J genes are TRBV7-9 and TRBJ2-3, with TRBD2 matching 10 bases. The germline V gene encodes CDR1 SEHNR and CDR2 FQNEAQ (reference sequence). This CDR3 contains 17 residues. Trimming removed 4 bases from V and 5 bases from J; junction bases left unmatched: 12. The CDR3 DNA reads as TGTGCCAGCAGCTCCCCCTTGGTAGCGGGAGGTGGAGATACGCAGTATTTT. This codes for CASSSPLVAGGGDTQYF. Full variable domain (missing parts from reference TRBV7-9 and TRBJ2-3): DTGVSQNPRHKITKRGQNVTFRCDPISEHNRLYWYRQTLGQGPEFLTYFQNEAQLEKSRLLSDRFSAERPKGSFSTLEIQRTEQGDSAMYLCASSSPLVAGGGDTQYFGPGTRLTVL.

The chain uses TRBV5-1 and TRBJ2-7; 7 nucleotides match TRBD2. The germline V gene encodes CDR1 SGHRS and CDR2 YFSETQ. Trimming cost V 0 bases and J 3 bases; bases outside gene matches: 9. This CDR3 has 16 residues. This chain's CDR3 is CASSLAISGRLYEQYF. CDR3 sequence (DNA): TGCGCCAGCAGCTTGGCCATTAGCGGGCGCCTCTACGAGCAGTACTTC.

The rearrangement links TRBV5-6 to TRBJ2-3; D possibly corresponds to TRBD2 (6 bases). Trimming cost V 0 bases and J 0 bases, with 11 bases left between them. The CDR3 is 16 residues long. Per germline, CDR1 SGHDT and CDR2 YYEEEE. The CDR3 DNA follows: TGTGCCAGCAGCTTGGAGTATAGCGGAAGCACAGATACGCAGTATTTT. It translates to CASSLEYSGSTDTQYF.

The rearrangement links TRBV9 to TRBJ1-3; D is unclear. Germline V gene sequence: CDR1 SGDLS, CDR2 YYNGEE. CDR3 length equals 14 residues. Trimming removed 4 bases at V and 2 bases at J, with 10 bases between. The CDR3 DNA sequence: TGTGCCAGCAGCTCCAGCGGCACTGGAAACACCATATATTTT. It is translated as CASSSSGTGNTIYF.

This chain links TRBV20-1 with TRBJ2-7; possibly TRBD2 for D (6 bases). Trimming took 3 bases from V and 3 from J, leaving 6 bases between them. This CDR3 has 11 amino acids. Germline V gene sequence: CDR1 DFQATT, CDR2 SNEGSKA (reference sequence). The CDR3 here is CSARRDYEQYF. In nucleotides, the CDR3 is TGCAGTGCTAGGCGGGACTACGAGCAGTACTTC.

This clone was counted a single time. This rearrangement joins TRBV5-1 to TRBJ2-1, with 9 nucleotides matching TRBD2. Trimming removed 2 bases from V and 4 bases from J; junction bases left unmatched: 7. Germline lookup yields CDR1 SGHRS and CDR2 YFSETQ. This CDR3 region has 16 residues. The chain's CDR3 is CASSFLKAGGYNEQFF. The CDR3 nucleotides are TGCGCCAGCAGCTTTCTCAAGGCGGGAGGGTACAATGAGCAGTTCTTC.

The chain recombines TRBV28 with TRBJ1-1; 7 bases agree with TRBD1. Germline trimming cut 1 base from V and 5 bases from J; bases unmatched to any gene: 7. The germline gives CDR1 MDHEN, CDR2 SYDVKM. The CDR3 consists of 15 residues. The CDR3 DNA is TGTGCCAGCAGTTTATCCTCAGGGGGAAGTACTGAAGCTTTCTTT. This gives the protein CASSLSSGGSTEAFF.

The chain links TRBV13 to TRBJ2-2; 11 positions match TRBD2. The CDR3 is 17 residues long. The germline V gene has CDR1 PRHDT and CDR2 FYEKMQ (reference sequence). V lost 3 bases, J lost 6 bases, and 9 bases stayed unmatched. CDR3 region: CASSFDSSGRFPGELFF. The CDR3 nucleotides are TGTGCCAGCAGCTTCGACTCTAGCGGGAGGTTCCCCGGGGAGCTGTTTTTT.

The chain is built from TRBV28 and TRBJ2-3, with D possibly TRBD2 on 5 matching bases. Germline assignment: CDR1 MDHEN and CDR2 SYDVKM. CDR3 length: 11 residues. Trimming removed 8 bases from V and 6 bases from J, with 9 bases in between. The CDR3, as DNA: TGTGCCAGCGAGGGAGTGGATACGCAGTATTTT. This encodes CASEGVDTQYF. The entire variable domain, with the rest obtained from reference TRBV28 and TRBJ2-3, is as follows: DVKVTQSSRYLVKRTGEKVFLECVQDMDHENMFWYRQDPGLGLRLIYFSYDVKMKEKGDIPEGYSVSREKKERFSLILESASTNQTSMYLCASEGVDTQYFGPGTRLTVL.

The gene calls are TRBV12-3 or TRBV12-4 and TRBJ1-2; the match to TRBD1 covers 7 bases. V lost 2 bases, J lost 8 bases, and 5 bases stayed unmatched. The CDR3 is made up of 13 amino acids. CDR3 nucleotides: TGTGCCAGCAGTTTAAAGGGGGCGAGGGGCTACACCTTC. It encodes CASSLKGARGYTF.

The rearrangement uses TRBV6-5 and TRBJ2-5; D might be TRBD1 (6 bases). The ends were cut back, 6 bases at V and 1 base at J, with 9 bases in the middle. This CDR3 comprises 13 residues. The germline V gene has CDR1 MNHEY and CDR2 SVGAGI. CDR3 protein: CASRQGTQETQYF. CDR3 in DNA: TGTGCCAGCAGACAGGGTACCCAAGAGACCCAGTACTTC.

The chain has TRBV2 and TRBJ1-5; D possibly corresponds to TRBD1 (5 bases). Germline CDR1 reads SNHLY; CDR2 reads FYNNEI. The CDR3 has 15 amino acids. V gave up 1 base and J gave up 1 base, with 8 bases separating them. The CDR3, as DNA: TGTGCCAGCAGTGAAGATCAGGGAAGCAATCAGCCCCAGCATTTT. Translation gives CASSEDQGSNQPQHF.

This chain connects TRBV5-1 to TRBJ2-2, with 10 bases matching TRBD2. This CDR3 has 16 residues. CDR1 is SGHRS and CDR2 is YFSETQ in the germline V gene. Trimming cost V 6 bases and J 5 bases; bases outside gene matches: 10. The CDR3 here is CASMAPGTSVTGELFF. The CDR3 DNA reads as TGCGCCAGCATGGCCCCCGGGACTAGCGTGACCGGGGAGCTGTTTTTT. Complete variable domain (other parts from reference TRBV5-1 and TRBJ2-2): KAGVTQTPRYLIKTRGQQVTLSCSPISGHRSVSWYQQTPGQGLQFLFEYFSETQRNKGNFPGRFSGRQFSNSRSEMNVSTLELGDSALYLCASMAPGTSVTGELFFGEGSRLTVL.

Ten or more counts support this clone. CDR3 in amino acids: CSASGSGDTEAFF. CDR3 nucleotides: TGCAGTGCTAGTGGTTCAGGGGACACTGAAGCTTTCTTT. The V gene is TRBV20-1, the J gene TRBJ1-1, with D maybe TRBD1 (6 bases). V lost 3 bases, J lost 3 bases, and 11 bases lay in between. The CDR3 sequence is 13 residues long. Germline lookup yields CDR1 DFQATT and CDR2 SNEGSKA (reference sequence).

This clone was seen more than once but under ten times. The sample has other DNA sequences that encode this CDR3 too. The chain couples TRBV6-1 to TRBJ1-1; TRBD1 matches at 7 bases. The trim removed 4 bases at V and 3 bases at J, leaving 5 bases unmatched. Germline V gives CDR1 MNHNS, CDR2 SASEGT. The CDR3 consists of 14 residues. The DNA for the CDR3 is TGTGCCAGCAGTGTAGCAGGGGGGGACACTGAAGCTTTCTTT. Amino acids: CASSVAGGDTEAFF.